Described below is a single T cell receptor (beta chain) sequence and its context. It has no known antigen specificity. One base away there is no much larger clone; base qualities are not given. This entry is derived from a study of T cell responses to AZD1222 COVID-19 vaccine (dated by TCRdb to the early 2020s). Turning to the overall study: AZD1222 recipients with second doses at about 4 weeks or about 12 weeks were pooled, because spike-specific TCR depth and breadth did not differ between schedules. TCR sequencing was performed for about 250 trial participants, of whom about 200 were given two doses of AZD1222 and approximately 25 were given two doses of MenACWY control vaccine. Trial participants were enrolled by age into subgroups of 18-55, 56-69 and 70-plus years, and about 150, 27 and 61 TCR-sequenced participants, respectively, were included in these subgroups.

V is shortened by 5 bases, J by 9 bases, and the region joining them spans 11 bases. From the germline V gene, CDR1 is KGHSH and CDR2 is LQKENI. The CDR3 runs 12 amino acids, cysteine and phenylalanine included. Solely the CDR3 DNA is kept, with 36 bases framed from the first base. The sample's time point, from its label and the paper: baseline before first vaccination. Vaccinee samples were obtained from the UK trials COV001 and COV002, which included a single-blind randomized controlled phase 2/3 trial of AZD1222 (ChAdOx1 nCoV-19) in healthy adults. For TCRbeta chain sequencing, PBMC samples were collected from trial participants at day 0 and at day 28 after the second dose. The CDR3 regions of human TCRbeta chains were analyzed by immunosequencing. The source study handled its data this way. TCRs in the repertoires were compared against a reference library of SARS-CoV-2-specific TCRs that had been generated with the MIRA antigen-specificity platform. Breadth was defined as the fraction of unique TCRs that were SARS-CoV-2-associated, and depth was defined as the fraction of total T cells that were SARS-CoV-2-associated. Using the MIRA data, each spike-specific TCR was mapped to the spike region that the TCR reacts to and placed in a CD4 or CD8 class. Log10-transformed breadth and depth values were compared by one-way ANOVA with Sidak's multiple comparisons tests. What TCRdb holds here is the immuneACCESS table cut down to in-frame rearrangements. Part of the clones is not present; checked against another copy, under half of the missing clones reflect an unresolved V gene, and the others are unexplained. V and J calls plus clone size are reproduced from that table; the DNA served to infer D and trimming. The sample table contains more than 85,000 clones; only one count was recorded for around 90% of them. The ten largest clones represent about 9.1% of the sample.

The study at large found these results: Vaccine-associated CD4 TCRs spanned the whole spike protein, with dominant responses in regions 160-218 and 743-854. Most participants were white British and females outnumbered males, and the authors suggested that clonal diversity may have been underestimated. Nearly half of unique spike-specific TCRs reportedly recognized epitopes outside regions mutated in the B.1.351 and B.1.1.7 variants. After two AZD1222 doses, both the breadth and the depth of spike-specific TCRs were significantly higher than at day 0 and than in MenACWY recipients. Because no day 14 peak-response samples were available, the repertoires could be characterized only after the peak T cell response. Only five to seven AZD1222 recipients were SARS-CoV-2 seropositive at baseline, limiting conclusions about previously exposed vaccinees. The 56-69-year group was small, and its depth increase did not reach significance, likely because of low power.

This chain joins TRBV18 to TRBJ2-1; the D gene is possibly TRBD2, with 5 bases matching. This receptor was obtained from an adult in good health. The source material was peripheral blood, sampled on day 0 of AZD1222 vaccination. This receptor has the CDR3 CASSSLEGEQFF. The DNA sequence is TGTGCCAGCTCATCGTTAGAGGGTGAGCAGTTCTTC.